One sample yielded the 19 T cell receptor beta chains listed below, sequenced in a study of blood T cell repertoires in COVID-19. The data were produced by immunoSEQ multiplex PCR, yet TCRdb's version contains in-frame clones alone and is incomplete. The sample consists of around 130,000 clones, around 86% of them appearing once. Material for sequencing was peripheral blood. Receptors originate from a woman aged 50 to 60 who had recovered from COVID-19.

The J gene is TRBJ2-3, the V gene TRBV7-9; possibly TRBD2 for D (6 bases). The CDR3 has 16 amino acids. The germline V gene encodes CDR1 SEHNR and CDR2 FQNEAQ (reference sequence). V was cut by 2 bases and J by 4 bases, with 16 bases left in between. DNA for the CDR3: TGTGCCAGCAGCTTATCGTTGCGGGACGGTCCAGATACGCAGTATTTT. This translates into CASSLSLRDGPDTQYF.

The chain couples TRBV18 to TRBJ2-7, with 7 bases lining up with TRBD1. CDR3 length equals 18 residues. CDR1 and CDR2 (germline): KGHSH, LQKENI. The junction had 17 bases not matched to a gene; V was cut back by 6 bases and J by 0 bases. The CDR3 protein is CASSQFGRQGTASYEQYF. The CDR3 bases are TGTGCCAGCTCTCAATTCGGACGACAGGGTACGGCCTCCTACGAGCAGTACTTC.

V usage is TRBV2 and J usage is TRBJ2-5; TRBD1 matches at 8 bases. V shed 8 bases, J shed 3 bases, and the junction held 2 bases outside the gene matches. CDR3 length: 12 residues. Per the germline V gene, CDR1 is SNHLY and CDR2 is FYNNEI. DNA for the CDR3: TGTGCCAGCGGACAGGGAAAAGAGACCCAGTACTTC. Translated, it gives CASGQGKETQYF.

V is TRBV5-6 and J is TRBJ2-7, with 7 bases identical to TRBD1. This CDR3 has 14 residues. Germline CDR1 and CDR2: SGHDT and YYEEEE. V was pared by 4 bases and J by 0 bases, with 4 bases of the junction left unmatched. Here the CDR3 reads CASSLGDSSYEQYF. For the CDR3, the DNA is TGTGCCAGCAGCCTAGGGGACAGCTCCTACGAGCAGTACTTC. The full variable domain, in which reference TRBV5-6 and TRBJ2-7 provide the parts outside the CDR3, is DAGVTQSPTHLIKTRGQQVTLRCSPKSGHDTVSWYQQALGQGPQFIFQYYEEEERQRGNFPDRFSGHQFPNYSSELNVNALLLGDSALYLCASSLGDSSYEQYFGPGTRLTVT.

The gene calls are TRBV5-1 and TRBJ1-3, with D uncertain. The germline V gene has CDR1 SGHRS and CDR2 YFSETQ. The V gene lost 0 bases and the J gene lost 2 bases, with 9 bases spanning the gap. The CDR3 contains 15 residues. CDR3 protein: CASSLAAGTGNTIYF. CDR3 DNA sequence: TGCGCCAGCAGCTTGGCCGCGGGGACTGGAAACACCATATATTTT.

The V and J genes are TRBV7-2 and TRBJ1-5; a weak D match, TRBD1 (5 bases). V was shortened by 2 bases and J by 3 bases, with 14 bases between the two germline ends. This CDR3 spans 16 amino acids. Germline values: CDR1 SGHTA, CDR2 FQGNSA. The DNA of the CDR3 is TGTGCCAGCAGCTTAATGGGACTTAACAACAATCAGCCCCAGCATTTT. Its translation is CASSLMGLNNNQPQHF.

The rearrangement uses TRBV19 and TRBJ1-6; TRBD1 is a possible D gene (5 bases). The germline gives CDR1 LNHDA, CDR2 SQIVND (reference sequence). The length of the CDR3 is 13 residues. The V end was cut by 9 bases, the J end by 7 bases, with 13 bases between. Written as DNA, the CDR3 is TGTGCCAGCACCGACAGCTCCAATTCACCCCTCCACTTT. Translating gives CASTDSSNSPLHF.

The chain uses TRBV4-1 and TRBJ1-2; tentatively, D is TRBD1 (5 bases). V lost 0 bases and J lost 1, with 6 bases in between. CDR1 and CDR2 from the germline V gene are MGHRA and YSYEKL. The CDR3 has 14 amino acids. CDR3 amino acids: CASSQETVNYGYTF. The CDR3 DNA follows: TGCGCCAGCAGCCAAGAGACAGTTAACTATGGCTACACCTTC.

As concerns this clone: The junction departs from the called germline gene at one end, perhaps through a read error. The chain combines TRBV2 with TRBJ1-5, with TRBD1 matching over 8 bases. This CDR3 comprises 14 residues. Germline loops: CDR1 SNHLY, CDR2 FYNNEI. CDR3 residues: CASRGQASSQPQHF. As DNA, the CDR3 is TGTGCCAGCAGGGGACAGGCGAGCAGTCAGCCCCAGCATTTT.

This chain's CDR3 is CASSQEVSSSGNTIYF. The CDR3 DNA reads TGCGCCAGCAGCCAAGAGGTTTCCAGCTCTGGAAACACCATATATTTT. The chain couples TRBV4-1 to TRBJ1-3; D not resolved. The ends were cut back, 0 bases at V and 0 bases at J, with 9 bases in the middle. CDR3 size: 16 residues. Germline V gives CDR1 MGHRA, CDR2 YSYEKL.

CDR3: CASSLEGSRNTIYF. The CDR3, as DNA: TGTGCCAGCAGCTTAGAGGGGAGTAGAAACACCATATATTTT. The chain carries TRBV11-2 and TRBJ1-3; no definite D call. The CDR3 has 14 residues. V was pared by 0 bases and J by 5 bases, with 8 bases between. CDR1 and CDR2 (germline): SGHAT, FQNNGV.

This clone was observed a handful of times. The chain couples TRBV27 to TRBJ1-2; TRBD1 matches at 8 bases. The germline V gene encodes CDR1 MNHEY and CDR2 SMNVEV (reference sequence). CDR3 length: 14 amino acids. V trimming: 6 bases; J trimming: 8 bases; junction bases outside the gene matches: 11. CDR3 sequence (DNA): TGTGCCAGCAGCCAAGGACAGGGTTCGGGCGGCTACACCTTC. This gives the protein CASSQGQGSGGYTF.

The chain uses TRBV7-7 and TRBJ2-3, with TRBD2 matching 9 bases. This CDR3 is built from 16 residues. Germline values: CDR1 SSHAT, CDR2 FNYEAQ (reference sequence). V shed 0 bases, J shed 4 bases, and the junction held 5 bases outside the gene matches. The CDR3 region has the DNA TGTGCCAGCAGCTTAGCCCCAGCGGGGGGAGCAGATACGCAGTATTTT. Protein: CASSLAPAGGADTQYF.

The V call is TRBV7-9, the J call TRBJ2-5, with TRBD1 matching over 12 bases. This CDR3 region has 15 residues. V lost 6 bases to trimming and J lost 4 bases; unmatched junction nucleotides: 6. Germline-derived CDR1 and CDR2 are SEHNR and FQNEAQ (reference sequence). As DNA, the CDR3 is TGTGCCAGCAGTGTACCGGGACAGGGGGCAGAGACCCAGTACTTC. Protein product: CASSVPGQGAETQYF.

This clone was seen a few times. J is TRBJ2-5 and V is TRBV28; 10 bases fit TRBD2. V shed 6 bases, J shed 4 bases, and the junction held 5 bases outside the gene matches. The CDR3 loop spans 14 amino acids. The germline CDR1 and CDR2 sequences are MDHEN and SYDVKM. CDR3 sequence reads: CASSQAGGRETQYF. The CDR3 coding sequence is TGTGCCAGCAGCCAAGCGGGGGGGCGAGAGACCCAGTACTTC.

This sequence joins TRBV6-5 and TRBJ1-2; D not certain. The CDR3 length is 13 residues. V lost 6 bases, J lost 4 bases, and 12 bases lay in between. CDR1 and CDR2 (germline): MNHEY, SVGAGI. Written as DNA, the CDR3 is TGTGCCAGCAGCCCCGGGAGTAGCTATGGCTACACCTTC. This encodes CASSPGSSYGYTF.

The CDR3 bases are TGTGCCAGCAGCTTGGTAGCGGGAGCAGATACGCAGTATTTT. Protein: CASSLVAGADTQYF. This chain connects TRBV11-2 to TRBJ2-3; the match to TRBD2 covers 9 bases. The CDR3 length is 14 residues. Per the germline V gene, CDR1 is SGHAT and CDR2 is FQNNGV. Germline trimming cut 3 bases from V and 4 bases from J; bases unmatched to any gene: 2.

This clone was counted once. DNA of the CDR3: TGTGCCAGCAGCTTAGCGGGGGGGTACGACAATGAGCAGTTCTTC. This sequence encodes CASSLAGGYDNEQFF. The V gene is TRBV7-9, the J gene TRBJ2-1; 7 nucleotides align to TRBD2. V lost 0 bases, J lost 5 bases, and 4 bases stayed unmatched. This CDR3 is built from 15 residues. Germline V gene lookup returns CDR1 SEHNR and CDR2 FQNEAQ (reference sequence). Based on the CDR3 plus reference TRBV7-9 and TRBJ2-1, the full variable domain is DTGVSQNPRHKITKRGQNVTFRCDPISEHNRLYWYRQTLGQGPEFLTYFQNEAQLEKSRLLSDRFSAERPKGSFSTLEIQRTEQGDSAMYLCASSLAGGYDNEQFFGPGTRLTVL.

This sequence joins TRBV4-1 and TRBJ2-7; TRBD2 matches at 10 bases. CDR1 and CDR2 from the germline V gene are MGHRA and YSYEKL. V shed 0 bases, J shed 5 bases, and the junction held 7 bases outside the gene matches. This CDR3 has 16 residues. This CDR3 is CASSQDGSGRAHEQYF. CDR3 DNA: TGCGCCAGCAGCCAAGATGGGAGCGGGAGGGCCCACGAGCAGTACTTC.